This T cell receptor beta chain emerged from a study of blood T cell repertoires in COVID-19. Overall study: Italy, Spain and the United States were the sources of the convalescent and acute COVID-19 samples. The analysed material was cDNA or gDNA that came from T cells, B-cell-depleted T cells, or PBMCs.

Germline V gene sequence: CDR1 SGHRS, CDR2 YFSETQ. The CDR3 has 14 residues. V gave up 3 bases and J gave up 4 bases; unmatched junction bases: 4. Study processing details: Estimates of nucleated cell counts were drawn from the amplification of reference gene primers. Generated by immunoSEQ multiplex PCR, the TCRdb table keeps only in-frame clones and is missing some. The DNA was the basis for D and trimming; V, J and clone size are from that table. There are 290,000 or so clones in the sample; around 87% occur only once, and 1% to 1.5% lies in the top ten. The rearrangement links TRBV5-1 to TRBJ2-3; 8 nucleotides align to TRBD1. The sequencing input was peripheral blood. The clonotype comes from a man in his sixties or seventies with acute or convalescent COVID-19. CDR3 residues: CASSSQQGADTQYF. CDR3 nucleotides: TGCGCCAGCAGCTCGCAACAGGGGGCAGATACGCAGTATTTT. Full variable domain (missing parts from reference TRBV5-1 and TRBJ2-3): KAGVTQTPRYLIKTRGQQVTLSCSPISGHRSVSWYQQTPGQGLQFLFEYFSETQRNKGNFPGRFSGRQFSNSRSEMNVSTLELGDSALYLCASSSQQGADTQYFGPGTRLTVL.